One sample yielded the 7 T cell receptor beta chains listed below, sequenced in a study of T cells in women clearing cervical HPV infection. The protocol was immunoSEQ multiplex PCR, while the TCRdb copy is restricted to in-frame clones and leaves out a portion. This sample's clone table lists around 38,000 clones. The source material was blood buffy coat. These receptors all come from a woman between 18 and 69 years old with a cervical HPV16 infection that either progressed to CIN3+ or cleared (not recorded which).

A word on this clone: Read coverage stops 3 residues before the CDR3 terminus; the germline J gene supplies the remainder. This chain uses TRBV29-1 with TRBJ1-1, with TRBD1 as a possible D gene (5 bases). With 4 bases removed from V and 4 bases from J, the gap between germline ends came to 13 bases. The CDR3 is 13 residues long. Germline V CDR1 and CDR2: SQVTM, ANQGSEA. The CDR3 DNA, read in part, is TGCAGCGTTGCGGGCAGGGAGGCCACTGAA. It yields the protein CSVAGREATE. The complete CDR3 sequence is CSVAGREATEAFF.

Regarding this clone: The CDR3 goes on 3 residues after the read ends, and that part is filled in from the germline J gene. V usage is TRBV7-9 and J usage is TRBJ1-2; D is perhaps TRBD1 (6 bases). The V gene's germline CDR1 is SEHNR and CDR2 FQNEAQ (reference sequence). There are 13 residues in the CDR3. The V end was cut by 5 bases, the J end by 4 bases, with 11 bases between. CDR3 DNA, as far as it was read: TGTGCCAGCAGCCGAGGACAGAGCTATGGC. This gives the protein CASSRGQSYG. The full CDR3 reads CASSRGQSYGYTF.

Turning to this clone: The read is 3 residues too short to cover the CDR3 end, so that end is filled in from the germline J gene. This chain uses TRBV7-9 with TRBJ1-4; no clear D. This CDR3 has 14 amino acids. Germline-derived CDR1 and CDR2 are SEHNR and FQNEAQ (reference sequence). The V and J ends lost 1 base and 5 bases respectively, with 8 bases between them. The CDR3 bases that were read are TGTGCCAGCAGCTTAGTCTTGCGAAATGAAAAA. This codes for CASSLVLRNEK. The entire CDR3 protein reads CASSLVLRNEKLFF.

As to this clone: The read ends 3 residues before the CDR3 terminus; that terminus is restored from the germline J gene. This chain joins TRBV19 and TRBJ2-7; D may be TRBD1 (5 bases). Per germline, CDR1 LNHDA and CDR2 SQIVND (reference sequence). With 1 base removed from V and 4 bases from J, the gap between germline ends came to 11 bases. This CDR3 contains 14 residues. This chain's CDR3 is CASSIGQGGYEQYF. CDR3 DNA (partial): TGTGCCAGTAGTATAGGGCAGGGCGGATACGAG.

On this clone itself: The read stops 3 residues short of the end of the CDR3; the missing end is completed from the germline J gene. The chain combines TRBV10-1 with TRBJ2-7, with a possible D match to TRBD1 (6 bases). V lost 8 bases and J 2 bases, leaving 16 bases between the germline ends. Germline values: CDR1 WNHNN, CDR2 SYGVQD (reference sequence). The CDR3 spans 14 residues. CDR3 DNA, as far as it was read: TGCGCCAGCGGCGGGCAGGGGCTTACCTACGAG. Protein sequence: CASGGQGLTYE. The entire CDR3 sequence reads CASGGQGLTYEQYF.

Comments on this clone: The read ends 3 residues before the CDR3 terminus; that terminus is restored from the germline J gene. The chain couples TRBV19 to TRBJ1-2; weak D call: TRBD1 (5 bases). Trimming removed 6 bases from V and 6 bases from J, with 20 bases in between. The CDR3 covers 15 residues. Germline V gene sequence: CDR1 LNHDA, CDR2 SQIVND (reference sequence). The covered CDR3 bases are TGTGCCAGTAGCGCAGGGTACGTGTATGCGGATGGC. This gives the protein CASSAGYVYADG. The complete CDR3 sequence is CASSAGYVYADGYTF. Full variable domain (missing parts from reference TRBV19 and TRBJ1-2): DGGITQSPKYLFRKEGQNVTLSCEQNLNHDAMYWYRQDPGQGLRLIYYSQIVNDFQKGDIAEGYSVSREKKESFPLTVTSAQKNPTAFYLCASSAGYVYADGYTFGSGTRLTVV.

With respect to this clone: The sequence runs out 3 residues before the end of the CDR3; the remainder is reconstructed from the germline J gene. The chain has TRBV18 and TRBJ1-2, with D possibly being TRBD1 (6 bases). The CDR3 runs to 15 residues. CDR1 is KGHSH and CDR2 is LQKENI in the germline V gene. The DNA read from the CDR3 is TGTGCCAGCTCACCATCGGAAGGGGGGGCGAGGGGC. Encoded protein: CASSPSEGGARG. The full CDR3 sequence reads CASSPSEGGARGYTF.